One sample yielded the 8 T cell receptor beta chains listed below, sequenced in a study of technical replicates of blood from a handful of donors. Method: immunoSEQ multiplex PCR; TCRdb's copy keeps in-frame clones and lacks some. The repertoire holds approximately 13,000 clones, with 80% as singletons. The sequencing input was PBMCs. The receptors here all came from a human donor in good health.

V gene TRBV11-2 combines with J gene TRBJ2-3, with D possibly TRBD2 on 5 matching bases. The CDR3 runs to 16 residues. Germline-derived CDR1 and CDR2 are SGHAT and FQNNGV. V was cut by 1 base and J by 1 base, with 12 bases left in between. The DNA of the CDR3 is TGTGCCAGCAGCTTAGTCTACGGACTCGGCACAGATACGCAGTATTTT. Amino acids: CASSLVYGLGTDTQYF.

This sequence joins TRBV11-2 and TRBJ2-7; 7 bases are a match to TRBD2. Germline V gene lookup returns CDR1 SGHAT and CDR2 FQNNGV. The junction had 9 bases not matched to a gene; V was cut back by 9 bases and J by 4 bases. CDR3 length: 13 residues. This CDR3 reads CASTEGGRYEQYF. As DNA, the CDR3 is TGTGCCAGTACGGAGGGCGGGAGATACGAGCAGTACTTC.

The rearrangement joins TRBV5-1 to TRBJ2-3; 8 nucleotides align to TRBD1. The CDR3 consists of 17 residues. Trimming cost V 0 bases and J 3 bases; bases outside gene matches: 9. Germline-derived CDR1 and CDR2 are SGHRS and YFSETQ. The CDR3, as DNA: TGCGCCAGCAGCTTGGGCTCCGGGACAGGATTTACAGATACGCAGTATTTT. Its protein is CASSLGSGTGFTDTQYF.

This clone was seen only a few times. CDR3 residues: CASSSSSPNYGYTF. CDR3 coding DNA: TGTGCCAGCAGCTCTAGTAGCCCGAACTATGGCTACACCTTC. This chain joins TRBV7-9 and TRBJ1-2, with no clear D. CDR3 length: 14 residues. V dropped 4 bases and J dropped 2 bases, with 11 bases sitting between them. The germline CDR1 and CDR2 sequences are SEHNR and FQNEAQ (reference sequence).

J is TRBJ1-3 and V is TRBV6-1; 8 bases align to TRBD1. CDR3 length equals 17 residues. Germline V CDR1 and CDR2: MNHNS, SASEGT. The V gene end was trimmed by 3 bases and the J gene end by 8 bases; junction bases not matched to a gene: 15. CDR3 DNA sequence: TGTGCCAGCAGTGAGGGGAGCCGGGACAGGATTCGTGACACCATATATTTT. Translated: CASSEGSRDRIRDTIYF.

This clone occurred once. The J gene is TRBJ2-2, the V gene TRBV2; TRBD2 agrees at 8 bases. The length of the CDR3 is 15 residues. V dropped 8 bases and J dropped 2; count of bases not matched to a gene: 7. Germline V gives CDR1 SNHLY, CDR2 FYNNEI. For the CDR3, the DNA is TGTGCCAGCGAGGGCCTAGCGGGCAACACCGGGGAGCTGTTTTTT. Translated: CASEGLAGNTGELFF.

V is TRBV6-1 and J is TRBJ2-7; 7 bases are shared with TRBD2. The CDR3 has 15 amino acids. From germline, CDR1 is MNHNS and CDR2 SASEGT. With V trimmed by 4 bases and J by 6 bases, 12 bases remained unmatched. CDR3 amino acids: CASSAEMVAGVEQYF. CDR3 nucleotide sequence: TGTGCCAGCAGTGCTGAGATGGTCGCGGGAGTCGAGCAGTACTTC.

This clone was observed once. This chain links TRBV7-9 with TRBJ1-1; no firm D call. Germline V gene sequence: CDR1 SEHNR, CDR2 FQNEAQ (reference sequence). This CDR3 is built from 14 residues. V was cut by 0 bases and J by 11 bases, with 16 bases left in between. The CDR3 is CASSLALGVGRAFF. The CDR3 DNA sequence: TGTGCCAGCAGCTTAGCCCTCGGGGTTGGTCGGGCTTTCTTT.